This T cell receptor (beta chain) was observed in a study of CD8 T cells in ankylosing spondylitis. Quantitative 5'-RACE with molecular barcodes was used to make the TCR beta libraries. TCRdb reprocessed the 5' RACE reads via MiXCR and lists one record per CDR3 protein. The sample lists 220,000 or so distinct CDR3 sequences, around 19% seen once, with 40% to 50% in the top ten. Study-wide points: A motif in TCR beta, a set of under ten highly homologous variants, appeared characteristic of ankylosing spondylitis blood. With a CD8+ phenotype, disease-linked clones were relatively rare in peripheral blood. Some of these motif variants have turned up before, in reports on reactive arthritis synovial fluid and blood. According to the report, clones linked to the disease were significantly enriched in matched synovial fluid samples taken from ankylosing spondylitis patients.

Only a few counts were recorded for this clonotype. Its antigen is currently unknown. Trimming removed 5 bases at V and 3 bases at J, with 13 bases between. Germline V gives CDR1 SEHNR, CDR2 FQNEAQ (reference sequence). There are 14 residues in the CDR3. Specimen: blood, either unsorted or a sorted T cell fraction (not recorded which). This receptor was identified in a male donor with ankylosing spondylitis. V gene TRBV7-9 combines with J gene TRBJ2-5, with D unclear. CDR3 nucleotides: TGTGCCAGCAGCGAACTTGGCCTTGAAGAGACCCAGTACTTC. This translates into CASSELGLEETQYF.